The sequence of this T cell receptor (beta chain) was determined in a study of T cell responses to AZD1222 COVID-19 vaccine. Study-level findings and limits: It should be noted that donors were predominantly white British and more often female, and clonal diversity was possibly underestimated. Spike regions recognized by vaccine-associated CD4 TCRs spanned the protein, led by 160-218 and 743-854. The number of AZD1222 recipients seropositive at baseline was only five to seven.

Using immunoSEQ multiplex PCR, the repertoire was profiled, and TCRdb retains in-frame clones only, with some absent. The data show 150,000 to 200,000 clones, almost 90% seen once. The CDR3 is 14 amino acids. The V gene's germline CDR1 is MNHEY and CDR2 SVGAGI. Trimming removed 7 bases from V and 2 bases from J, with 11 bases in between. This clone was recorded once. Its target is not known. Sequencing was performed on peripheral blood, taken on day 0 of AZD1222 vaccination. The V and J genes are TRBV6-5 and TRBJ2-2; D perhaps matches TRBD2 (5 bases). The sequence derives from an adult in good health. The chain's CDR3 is CASKRASNTGELFF. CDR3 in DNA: TGTGCCAGCAAGAGGGCGAGTAACACCGGGGAGCTGTTTTTT.